The T cell receptor beta chain described here comes from a study of T cells in Graves' hyperthyroidism and ophthalmopathy. V dropped 6 bases and J dropped 5 bases, with 13 bases sitting between them. CDR3 size: 14 residues. Per germline, CDR1 SNHLY and CDR2 FYNNEI. Criteria for exclusion of patients were uncontrolled infection, other autoimmune disease, pregnancy or lactation. Out of more than 8 ml of fresh peripheral blood came the PBMCs. Of note for this clonotype: Its specificity is not known.

Amplification yielded TCR beta CDR3 regions, with RNA transcripts as the source. HTBI primers were employed in a first-round RT-PCR of the TCR CDR3. From the multiplex PCR reads, TCRdb called clonotypes with MiXCR, one entry per CDR3 protein. This table has some 350,000 distinct CDR3 sequences, roughly 25% appearing once. Points from the study as a whole: Among clonotypes expanded in thyroid above 0.001, most were also found in blood.

The sequenced sample was blood. V and J are TRBV2 and TRBJ2-2; D is unresolved. This clonotype was obtained from a man aged 50-60 years with Graves' hyperthyroidism. The CDR3 loop is CASSPSPLTGELFF. CDR3 sequence (DNA): TGTGCCAGCAGCCCATCCCCCCTTACCGGGGAGCTGTTTTTT.